This TCR beta chain was observed in a study of OX40 agonist ivuxolimab in advanced cancers. Study information: Each dose-escalation patient presented with hepatocellular carcinoma, melanoma, renal cell or head and neck cancer.

With baseline, cycle 4 day 1, and cycle 7 day 1 as timepoints, blood was sampled. About this clone: Its antigen is still unknown.

TCRdb's copy holds only in-frame clones and misses some; the assay was immunoSEQ multiplex PCR. Among nearly 80,000 clones listed, 80% to 95% were seen once. Between the trimmed V and J ends, which lost 0 bases and 5 bases, there was a span of 10 bases. The germline V gene encodes CDR1 SGHDN and CDR2 FVKESK. The CDR3 is 14 amino acids. Findings and caveats of the study: Expanded peripheral T cell antigen specificity was not determined.

Source: CD4+ or CD8+ T cells sorted from blood, taken in a trial of the OX40 agonist ivuxolimab. The V call is TRBV14, the J call TRBJ1-1; possible D gene TRBD1, 5 bases. This sequence was found in an adult with an advanced solid tumor such as melanoma, head and neck, liver or kidney cancer. The CDR3 reads CASSQEQGATEAFF. CDR3 in DNA: TGTGCCAGCAGCCAAGAGCAGGGCGCGACTGAAGCTTTCTTT.